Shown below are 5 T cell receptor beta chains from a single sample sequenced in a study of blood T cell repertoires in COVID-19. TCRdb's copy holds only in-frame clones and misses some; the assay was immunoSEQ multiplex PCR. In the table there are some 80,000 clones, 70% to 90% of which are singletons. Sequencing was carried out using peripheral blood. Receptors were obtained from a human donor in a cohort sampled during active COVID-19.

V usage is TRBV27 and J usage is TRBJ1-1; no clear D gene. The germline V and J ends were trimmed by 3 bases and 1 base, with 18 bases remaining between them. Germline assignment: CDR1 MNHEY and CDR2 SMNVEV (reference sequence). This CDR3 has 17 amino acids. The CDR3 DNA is TGTGCCAGCAGTTTTCAACAGACTAGTTTTTCGAACACTGAAGCTTTCTTT. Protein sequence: CASSFQQTSFSNTEAFF.

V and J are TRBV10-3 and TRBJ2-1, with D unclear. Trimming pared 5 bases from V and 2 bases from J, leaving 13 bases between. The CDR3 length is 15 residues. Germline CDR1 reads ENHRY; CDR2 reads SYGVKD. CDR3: CAISPIRLTYNEQFF. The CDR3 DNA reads TGTGCCATCAGTCCCATCCGGTTAACCTACAATGAGCAGTTCTTC.

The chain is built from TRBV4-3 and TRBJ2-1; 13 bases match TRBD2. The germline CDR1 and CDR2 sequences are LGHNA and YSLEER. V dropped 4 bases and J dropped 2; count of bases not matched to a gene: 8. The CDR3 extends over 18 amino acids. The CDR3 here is CASSPTSGGPVTYNEQFF. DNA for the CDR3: TGCGCCAGCAGCCCGACTAGCGGGGGGCCTGTAACCTACAATGAGCAGTTCTTC.

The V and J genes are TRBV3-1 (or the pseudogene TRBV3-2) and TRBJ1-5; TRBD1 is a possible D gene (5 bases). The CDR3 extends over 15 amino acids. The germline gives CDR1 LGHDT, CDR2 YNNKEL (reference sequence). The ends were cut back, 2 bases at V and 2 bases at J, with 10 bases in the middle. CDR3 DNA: TGTGCCAGCAGCCAACAGGGTGCGCGCAATCAGCCCCAGCATTTT. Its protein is CASSQQGARNQPQHF.

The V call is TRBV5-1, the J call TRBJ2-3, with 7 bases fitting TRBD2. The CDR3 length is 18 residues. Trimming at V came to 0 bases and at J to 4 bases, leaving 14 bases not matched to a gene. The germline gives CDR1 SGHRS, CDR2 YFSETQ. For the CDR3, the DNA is TGCGCCAGCAGCTTGGCTTTGAAAGGTTCGGGGGGTTCAGATACGCAGTATTTT. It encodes CASSLALKGSGGSDTQYF.